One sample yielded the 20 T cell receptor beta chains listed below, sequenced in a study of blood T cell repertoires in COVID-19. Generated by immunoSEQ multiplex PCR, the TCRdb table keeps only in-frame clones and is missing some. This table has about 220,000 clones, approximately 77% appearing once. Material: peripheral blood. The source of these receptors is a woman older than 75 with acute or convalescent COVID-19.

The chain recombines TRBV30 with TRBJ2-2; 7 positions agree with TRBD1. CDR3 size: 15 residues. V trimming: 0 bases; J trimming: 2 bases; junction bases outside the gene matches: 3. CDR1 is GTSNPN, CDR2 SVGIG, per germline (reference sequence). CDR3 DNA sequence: TGTGCCTGGAGTGTAGGGGGCCTTAACACCGGGGAGCTGTTTTTT. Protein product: CAWSVGGLNTGELFF.

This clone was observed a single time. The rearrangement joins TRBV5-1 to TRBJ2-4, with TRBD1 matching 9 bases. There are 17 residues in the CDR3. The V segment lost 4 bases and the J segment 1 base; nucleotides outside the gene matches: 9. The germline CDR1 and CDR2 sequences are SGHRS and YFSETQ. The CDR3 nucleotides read TGCGCCAGCAGCACCGGGACAGGGAATGTGGCCAAAAACATTCAGTACTTC. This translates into CASSTGTGNVAKNIQYF.

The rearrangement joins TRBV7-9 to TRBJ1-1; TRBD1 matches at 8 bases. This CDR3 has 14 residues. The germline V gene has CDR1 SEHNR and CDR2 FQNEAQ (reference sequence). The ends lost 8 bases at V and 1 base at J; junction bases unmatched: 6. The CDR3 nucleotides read TGTGCCAGCCGCTACAGGGGGGAGAACACTGAAGCTTTCTTT. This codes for CASRYRGENTEAFF.

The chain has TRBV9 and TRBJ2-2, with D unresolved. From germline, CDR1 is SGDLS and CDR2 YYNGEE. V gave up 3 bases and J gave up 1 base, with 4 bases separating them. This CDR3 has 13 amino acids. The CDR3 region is CASSAQNTGELFF. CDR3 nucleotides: TGTGCCAGCAGCGCCCAGAACACCGGGGAGCTGTTTTTT.

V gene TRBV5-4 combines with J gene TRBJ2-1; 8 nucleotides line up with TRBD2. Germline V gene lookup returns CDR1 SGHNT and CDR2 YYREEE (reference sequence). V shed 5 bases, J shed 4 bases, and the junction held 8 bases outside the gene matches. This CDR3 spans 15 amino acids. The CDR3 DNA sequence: TGTGCCAGCAGTAGGGTCGGGGGGGAGTACAATGAGCAGTTCTTC. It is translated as CASSRVGGEYNEQFF.

CDR3: CASSWGTGTGNTIYF. For the CDR3, the DNA is TGTGCCAGCAGCTGGGGGACAGGGACGGGAAACACCATATATTTT. The gene calls are TRBV5-6 and TRBJ1-3, with TRBD1 matching over 9 bases. Trimming at V came to 3 bases and at J to 4 bases, leaving 5 bases not matched to a gene. Germline V gene data show CDR1 as SGHDT and CDR2 as YYEEEE. CDR3 length: 15 residues.

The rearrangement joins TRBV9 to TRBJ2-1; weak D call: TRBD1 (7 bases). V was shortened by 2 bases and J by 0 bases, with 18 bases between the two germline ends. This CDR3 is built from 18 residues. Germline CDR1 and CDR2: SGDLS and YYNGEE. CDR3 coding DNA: TGTGCCAGCAGCGTCGGCGGGAAAAGGGGGCGCTCCTACAATGAGCAGTTCTTC. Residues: CASSVGGKRGRSYNEQFF.

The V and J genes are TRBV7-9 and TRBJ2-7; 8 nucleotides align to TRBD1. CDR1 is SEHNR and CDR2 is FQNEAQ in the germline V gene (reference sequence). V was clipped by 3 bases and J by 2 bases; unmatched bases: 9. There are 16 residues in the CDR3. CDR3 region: CASSLTGATWTYEQYF. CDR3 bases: TGTGCCAGCAGCTTGACAGGGGCGACTTGGACCTACGAGCAGTACTTC.

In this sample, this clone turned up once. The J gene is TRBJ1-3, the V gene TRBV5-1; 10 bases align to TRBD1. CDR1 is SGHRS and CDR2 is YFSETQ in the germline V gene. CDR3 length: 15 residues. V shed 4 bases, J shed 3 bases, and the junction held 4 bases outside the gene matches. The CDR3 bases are TGCGCCAGCAGCCGGGACAGGGGAGATGGAAACACCATATATTTT. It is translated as CASSRDRGDGNTIYF.

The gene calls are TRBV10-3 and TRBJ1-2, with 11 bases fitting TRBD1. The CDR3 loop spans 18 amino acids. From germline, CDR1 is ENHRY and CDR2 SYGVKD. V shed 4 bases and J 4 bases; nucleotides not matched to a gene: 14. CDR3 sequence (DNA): TGTGCCATCAGTGTCCCGCGAGCAACGGACAGGGGGCCCTATGGCTACACCTTC. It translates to CAISVPRATDRGPYGYTF.

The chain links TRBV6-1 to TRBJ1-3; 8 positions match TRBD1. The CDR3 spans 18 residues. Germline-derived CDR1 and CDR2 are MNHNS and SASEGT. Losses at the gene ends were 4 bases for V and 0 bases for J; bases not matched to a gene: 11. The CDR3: CASSGRQGWEYSGNTIYF. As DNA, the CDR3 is TGTGCCAGCAGTGGGAGACAGGGGTGGGAATACTCTGGAAACACCATATATTTT.

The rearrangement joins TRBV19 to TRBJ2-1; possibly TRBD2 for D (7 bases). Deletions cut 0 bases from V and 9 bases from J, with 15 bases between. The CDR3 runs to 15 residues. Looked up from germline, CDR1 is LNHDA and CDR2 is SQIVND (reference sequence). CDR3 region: CASSIEVGGPGEQFF. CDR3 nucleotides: TGTGCCAGTAGTATAGAGGTGGGGGGGCCAGGTGAGCAGTTCTTC.

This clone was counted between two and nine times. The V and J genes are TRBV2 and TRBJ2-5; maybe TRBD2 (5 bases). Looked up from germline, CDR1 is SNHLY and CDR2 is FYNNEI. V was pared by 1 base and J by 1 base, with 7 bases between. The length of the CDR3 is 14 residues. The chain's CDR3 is CASSEGRSQETQYF. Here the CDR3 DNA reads TGTGCCAGCAGTGAAGGGAGGAGCCAAGAGACCCAGTACTTC. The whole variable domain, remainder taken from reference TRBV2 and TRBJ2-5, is EPEVTQTPSHQVTQMGQEVILRCVPISNHLYFYWYRQILGQKVEFLVSFYNNEISEKSEIFDDQFSVERPDGSNFTLKIRSTKLEDSAMYFCASSEGRSQETQYFGPGTRLLVL.

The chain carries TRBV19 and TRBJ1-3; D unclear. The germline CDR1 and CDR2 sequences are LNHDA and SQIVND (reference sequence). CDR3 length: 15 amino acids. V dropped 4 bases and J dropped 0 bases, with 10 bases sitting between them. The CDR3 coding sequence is TGTGCCAGTAGTACGGTATTAGCCTCTGGAAACACCATATATTTT. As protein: CASSTVLASGNTIYF.

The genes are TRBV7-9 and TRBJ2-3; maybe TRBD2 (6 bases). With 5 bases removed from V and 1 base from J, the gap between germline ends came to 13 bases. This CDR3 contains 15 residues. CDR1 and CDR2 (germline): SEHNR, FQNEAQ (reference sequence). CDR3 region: CASSLRLGGTDTQYF. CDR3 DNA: TGTGCCAGCAGCCTGAGACTAGGCGGCACAGATACGCAGTATTTT.

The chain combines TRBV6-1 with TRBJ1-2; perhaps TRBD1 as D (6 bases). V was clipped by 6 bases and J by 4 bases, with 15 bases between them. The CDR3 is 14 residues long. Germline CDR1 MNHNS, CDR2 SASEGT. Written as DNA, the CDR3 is TGTGCCAGCAGACCTGAACAGGGTCGCTATGGCTACACCTTC. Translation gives CASRPEQGRYGYTF.

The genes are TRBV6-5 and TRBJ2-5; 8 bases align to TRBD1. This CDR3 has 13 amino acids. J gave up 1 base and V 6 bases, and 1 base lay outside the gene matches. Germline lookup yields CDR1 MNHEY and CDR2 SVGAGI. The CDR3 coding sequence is TGTGCCAGCAGCGGACAGGGCCAAGAGACCCAGTACTTC. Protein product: CASSGQGQETQYF.

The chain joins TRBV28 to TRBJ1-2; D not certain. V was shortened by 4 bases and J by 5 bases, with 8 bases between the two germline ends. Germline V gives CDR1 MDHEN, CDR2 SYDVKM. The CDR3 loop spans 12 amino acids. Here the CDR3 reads CASSSKTYGYTF. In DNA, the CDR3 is TGTGCCAGCAGTTCCAAGACATATGGCTACACCTTC.

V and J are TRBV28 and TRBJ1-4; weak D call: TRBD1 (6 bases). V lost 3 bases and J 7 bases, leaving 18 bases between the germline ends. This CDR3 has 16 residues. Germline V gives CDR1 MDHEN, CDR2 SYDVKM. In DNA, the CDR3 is TGTGCCAGCAGTTTTCAACAGGGCGGGGGGGCTGAAAAACTGTTTTTT. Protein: CASSFQQGGGAEKLFF.

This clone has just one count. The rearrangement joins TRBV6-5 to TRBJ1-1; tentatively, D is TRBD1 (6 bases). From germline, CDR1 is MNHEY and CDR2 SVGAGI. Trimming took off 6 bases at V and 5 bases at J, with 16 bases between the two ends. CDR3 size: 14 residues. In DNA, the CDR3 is TGTGCCAGCAGCCCCACAGGGCGACGGACTGAAGCTTTCTTT. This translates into CASSPTGRRTEAFF.